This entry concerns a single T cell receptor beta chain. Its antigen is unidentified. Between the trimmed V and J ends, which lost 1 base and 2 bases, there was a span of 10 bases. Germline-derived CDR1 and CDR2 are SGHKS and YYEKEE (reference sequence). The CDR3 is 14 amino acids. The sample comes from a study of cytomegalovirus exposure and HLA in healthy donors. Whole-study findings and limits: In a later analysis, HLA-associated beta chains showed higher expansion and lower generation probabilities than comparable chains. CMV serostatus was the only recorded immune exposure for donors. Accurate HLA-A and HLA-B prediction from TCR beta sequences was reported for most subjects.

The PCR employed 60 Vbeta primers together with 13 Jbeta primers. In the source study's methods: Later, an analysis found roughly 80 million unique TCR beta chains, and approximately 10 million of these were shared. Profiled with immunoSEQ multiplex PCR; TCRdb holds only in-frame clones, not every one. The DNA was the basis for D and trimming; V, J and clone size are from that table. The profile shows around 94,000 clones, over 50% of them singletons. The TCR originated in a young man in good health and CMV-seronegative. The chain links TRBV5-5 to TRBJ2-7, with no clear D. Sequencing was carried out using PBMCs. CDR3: CASSLSRSPYEQYF. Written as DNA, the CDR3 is TGTGCCAGCAGCTTGAGCAGGTCTCCCTACGAGCAGTACTTC.